Included here is one T cell receptor (beta chain) sequence, with context. Its target is not known. This sample was included in a study of shared clonotypes between healthy human individuals. Study-wide context: CD4 naive and CD4 memory each took three plates per donor, while CD8 naive took two and CD8 memory one.

Per the germline V gene, CDR1 is SGHRS and CDR2 is YFSETQ. Trimming pared 4 bases from V and 3 bases from J, leaving 17 bases between. This CDR3 has 15 residues. Overall study results and limits: Memory subsets generally showed lower estimated richness than naive subsets.

Libraries were prepared by immunoSEQ multiplex PCR; TCRdb keeps only in-frame clonotypes and omits some of them. The data show approximately 1.5 million clones, 97% to 99% seen once. The J gene is TRBJ2-7, the V gene TRBV5-1, with TRBD1 as a possible D gene (6 bases). Sequencing was done on a sample of naive CD4+ T cells sorted from blood. Subset in this sample: CD45RA+ positively selected. The sequence was obtained from a man aged 25 to 40 in good health. CDR3 DNA sequence: TGCGCCAGCAGCGCTGGTGGGGGCAGGGTCTACGAGCAGTACTTC. Translation gives CASSAGGGRVYEQYF. The entire variable domain, with the rest obtained from reference TRBV5-1 and TRBJ2-7, is as follows: KAGVTQTPRYLIKTRGQQVTLSCSPISGHRSVSWYQQTPGQGLQFLFEYFSETQRNKGNFPGRFSGRQFSNSRSEMNVSTLELGDSALYLCASSAGGGRVYEQYFGPGTRLTVT.